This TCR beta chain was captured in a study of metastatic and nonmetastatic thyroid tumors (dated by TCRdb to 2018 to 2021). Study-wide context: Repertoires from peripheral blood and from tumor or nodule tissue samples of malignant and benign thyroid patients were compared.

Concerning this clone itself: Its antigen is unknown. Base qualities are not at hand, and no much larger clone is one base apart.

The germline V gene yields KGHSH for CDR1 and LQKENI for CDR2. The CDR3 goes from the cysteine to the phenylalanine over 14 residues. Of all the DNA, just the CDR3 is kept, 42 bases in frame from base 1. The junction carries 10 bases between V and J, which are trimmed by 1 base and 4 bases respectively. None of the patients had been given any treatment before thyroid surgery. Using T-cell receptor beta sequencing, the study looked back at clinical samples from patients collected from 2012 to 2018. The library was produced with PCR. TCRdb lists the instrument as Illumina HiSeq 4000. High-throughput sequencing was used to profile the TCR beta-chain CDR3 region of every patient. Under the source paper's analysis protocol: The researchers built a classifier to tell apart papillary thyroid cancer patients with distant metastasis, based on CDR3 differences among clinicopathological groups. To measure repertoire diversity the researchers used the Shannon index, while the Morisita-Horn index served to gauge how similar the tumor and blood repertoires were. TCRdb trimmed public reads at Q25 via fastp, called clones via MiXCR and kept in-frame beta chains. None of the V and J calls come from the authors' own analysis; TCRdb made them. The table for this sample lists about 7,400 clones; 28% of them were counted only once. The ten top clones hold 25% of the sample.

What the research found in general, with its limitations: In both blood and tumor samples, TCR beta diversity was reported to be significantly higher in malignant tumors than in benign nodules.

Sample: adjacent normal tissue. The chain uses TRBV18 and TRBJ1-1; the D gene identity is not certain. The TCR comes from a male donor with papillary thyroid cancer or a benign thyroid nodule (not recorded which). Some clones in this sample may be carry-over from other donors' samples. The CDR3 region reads CASSPLEVGTEAFF. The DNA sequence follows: TGTGCCAGCTCACCACTGGAGGTGGGCACTGAAGCTTTCTTT.